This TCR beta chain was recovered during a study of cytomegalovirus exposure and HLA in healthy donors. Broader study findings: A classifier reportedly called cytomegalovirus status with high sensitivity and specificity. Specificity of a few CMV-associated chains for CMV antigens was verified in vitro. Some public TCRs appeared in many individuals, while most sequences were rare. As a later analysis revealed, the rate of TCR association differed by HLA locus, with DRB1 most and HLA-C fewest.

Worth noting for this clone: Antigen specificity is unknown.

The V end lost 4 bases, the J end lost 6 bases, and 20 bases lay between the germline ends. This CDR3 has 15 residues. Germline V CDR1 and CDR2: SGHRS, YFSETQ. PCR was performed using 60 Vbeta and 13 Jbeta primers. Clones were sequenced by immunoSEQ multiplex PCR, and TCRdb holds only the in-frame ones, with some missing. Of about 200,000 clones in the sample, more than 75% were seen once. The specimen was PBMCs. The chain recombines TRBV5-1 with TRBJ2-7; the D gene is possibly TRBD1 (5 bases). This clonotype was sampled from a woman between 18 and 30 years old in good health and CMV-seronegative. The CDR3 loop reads CASSPLSGRDTEQYF. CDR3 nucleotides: TGCGCCAGCAGCCCTCTCTCCGGCAGGGATACCGAGCAGTACTTC.